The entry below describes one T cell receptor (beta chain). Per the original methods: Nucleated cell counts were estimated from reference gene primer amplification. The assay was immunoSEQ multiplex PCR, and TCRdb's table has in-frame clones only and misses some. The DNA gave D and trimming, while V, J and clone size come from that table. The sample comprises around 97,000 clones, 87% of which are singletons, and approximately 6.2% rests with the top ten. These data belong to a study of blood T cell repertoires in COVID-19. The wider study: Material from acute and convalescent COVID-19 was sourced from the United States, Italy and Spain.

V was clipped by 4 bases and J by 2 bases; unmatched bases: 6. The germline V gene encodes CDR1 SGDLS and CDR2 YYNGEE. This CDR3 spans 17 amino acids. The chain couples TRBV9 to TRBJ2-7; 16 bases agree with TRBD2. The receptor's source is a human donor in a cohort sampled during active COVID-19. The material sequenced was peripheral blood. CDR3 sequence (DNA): TGTGCCAGCAGCCCTACCGGGACTAGCGGGGGGGCCTACGAGCAGTACTTC. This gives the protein CASSPTGTSGGAYEQYF.